This is a list of T cell receptor beta chains from one sample in a study of shared clonotypes between healthy human individuals. Method: immunoSEQ multiplex PCR; TCRdb's copy keeps in-frame clones and lacks some. Counted here are 170,000 or so clones, 65% to 70% occurring once; the ten biggest clones make up more than 9%. Sequences were obtained from memory CD4+ T cells sorted from blood. The receptors shown here come from a man aged 30-40 years in good health. CDR3s include the opening cysteine and the closing phenylalanine or tryptophan. A D gene is named only where the DNA matches it firmly. Size is omitted from some rows. Given values are once, few, many or a class for expanded clones.

>TRBD2|TRBV7-3|TRBJ2-2|NA
TGTGCCAGCAGACTAGCGGGATACACCGGGGAGCTGTTTTTT
CASRLAGYTGELFF
>TRBD2|TRBV7-2|TRBJ2-5|NA
TGTGCCAGCAGCAGAGGGACTAGCGGGAACGCAGAGACCCAGTACTTC
CASSRGTSGNAETQYF
>NA|TRBV5-1|TRBJ2-5|NA
TGCGCCAGCAGCTCGGGCGCGAAGCAAGAGACCCAGTACTTC
CASSSGAKQETQYF
>NA|TRBV5-1|TRBJ2-1|few
TGCGCCAGCAGCTTGGAAGGGGGCTCCTACAATGAGCAGTTCTTC
CASSLEGGSYNEQFF
>NA|TRBV5-1|TRBJ2-7|NA
TGCGCCAGCAGCTTGGACGGGCGATACGAGCAGTACTTC
CASSLDGRYEQYF
>NA|TRBV7-8|TRBJ2-7|NA
TGTGCCAGCAGCTTAGGGGGGACGGGCTACGAGCAGTACTTC
CASSLGGTGYEQYF
>NA|TRBV6-1|TRBJ1-3|NA
TGTGCCAGCAGTGTTTACTCTGGAAACACCATATATTTT
CASSVYSGNTIYF
>TRBD2|TRBV5-1|TRBJ2-5|NA
TGCGCCAGCAGCGTACTAGCGGGGTACCAAGAGACCCAGTACTTC
CASSVLAGYQETQYF
>TRBD2|TRBV11-3|TRBJ2-1|NA
TGTGCCAGCAGCTTAGATGCGGGCGGGAGCGGAGATGAGCAGTTCTTC
CASSLDAGGSGDEQFF
>TRBD2|TRBV15|TRBJ2-1|NA
TGTGCCACCAGCAGAGGCCAAACTAGCGGGAGCTCCTACAATGAGCAGTTCTTC
CATSRGQTSGSSYNEQFF
>NA|TRBV14|TRBJ1-4|NA
TGTGCCAGCAGCCAAATGGTGGGAGCTACTGCAACTAATGAAAAACTGTTTTTT
CASSQMVGATATNEKLFF
>TRBD1|TRBV11-2|TRBJ2-5|many
TGTGCCAGCAGCTTTGAGGGGGCAGAGACCCAGTACTTC
CASSFEGAETQYF
>TRBD1|TRBV6-6|TRBJ1-2|NA
TGTGCCAGCAGTGACCCGGGACAGGACGGCTACACCTTC
CASSDPGQDGYTF
>TRBD1|TRBV6-6|TRBJ1-2|NA
TGTGCCAGCAGTCAGGCGACAGGGACTGGCTACACCTTC
CASSQATGTGYTF
>TRBD1|TRBV9|TRBJ1-1|NA
TGTGCCAGCAGCGTACAGGGGGGAAGAAACACTGAAGCTTTCTTT
CASSVQGGRNTEAFF
>NA|TRBV5-4|TRBJ2-7|NA
TGTGCCAGCAGGGCGGCTCATTCCTACGAGCAGTACTTC
CASRAAHSYEQYF
>NA|TRBV28|TRBJ1-2|NA
TGTGCCAGCACCTACGGGGGCTCGGGCTATGGCTACACCTTC
CASTYGGSGYGYTF
>TRBD1|TRBV7-9|TRBJ2-3|NA
TGTGCCAGCAGCTTGGGGACAGGGACCGATACGCAGTATTTT
CASSLGTGTDTQYF
>TRBD2|TRBV30|TRBJ2-3|NA
TGTGCCTGGAGTGTACTAGCGGGCACAGATACGCAGTATTTT
CAWSVLAGTDTQYF
>TRBD1|TRBV4-1|TRBJ2-5|NA
TGCGCCAGCAGCCCAAGACAGGGTGGGGAGACCCAGTACTTC
CASSPRQGGETQYF
>NA|TRBV9|TRBJ1-2|NA
TGTGCCAGCAGCGTACGGGACACCTCCTGGGGCTACACCTTC
CASSVRDTSWGYTF
>TRBD1|TRBV4-1|TRBJ2-7|once
TGCGCCAGCAGCCGAAGACAGGGCGGTGAGGCCTACGAGCAGTACTTC
CASSRRQGGEAYEQYF
>TRBD2|TRBV5-5|TRBJ2-3|NA
TGTGCCAGCAGCCAGGGACTAGCGGGTTACGATACGCAGTATTTT
CASSQGLAGYDTQYF
>NA|TRBV4-1|TRBJ2-3|NA
TGCGCCAGCAGCCATCTTCCATTAGATACGCAGTATTTT
CASSHLPLDTQYF
>TRBD2|TRBV18|TRBJ2-4|NA
TGTGCCAGCTCACCGACCTTCAGGGAGGGGAACATTCAGTACTTC
CASSPTFREGNIQYF
>NA|TRBV2|TRBJ2-3|NA
TGTGCCAGCAAAGAGCGTAGCACAGATACGCAGTATTTT
CASKERSTDTQYF
>TRBD1|TRBV7-9|TRBJ1-3|NA
TGTGCCAGCAGCAACGACAGGGCTGGAAACACCATATATTTT
CASSNDRAGNTIYF
>NA|TRBV7-2|TRBJ2-7|NA
TGTGCCAGCAGCTTAGCTGCAGGGAACTACGAGCAGTACTTC
CASSLAAGNYEQYF
>TRBD2|TRBV7-8|TRBJ2-5|NA
TGTGCCAGCAGCTTACAAGCGGGAGGGCCGGTAGAGACCCAGTACTTC
CASSLQAGGPVETQYF
>TRBD2|TRBV5-1|TRBJ2-7|NA
TGCGCCAGCAGATATGGGACTAGCCCAACCTACGAGCAGTACTTC
CASRYGTSPTYEQYF
>NA|TRBV6-1|TRBJ1-2|NA
TGTGCCAGCAACCTTCGTAGTAACTATGGCTACACCTTC
CASNLRSNYGYTF
>NA|TRBV7-8|TRBJ2-3|NA
TGTGCCAGCAGCTTAGTCGGGAGTGCTGGGGATACGCAGTATTTT
CASSLVGSAGDTQYF
>TRBD1|TRBV19|TRBJ1-2|NA
TGTGCCAGTAGTATGTTCCAGGGGGATGTGGCTGGCTACACCTTC
CASSMFQGDVAGYTF
>TRBD2|TRBV10-2|TRBJ2-1|NA
TGCGCCAGCAGTGAGAAGGGCGGGAGTAATGAGCAGTTCTTC
CASSEKGGSNEQFF
>NA|TRBV5-6|TRBJ1-4|NA
TGTGCCAGCAGCAGCACAGGGAGAGGGAATGAAAAACTGTTTTTT
CASSSTGRGNEKLFF